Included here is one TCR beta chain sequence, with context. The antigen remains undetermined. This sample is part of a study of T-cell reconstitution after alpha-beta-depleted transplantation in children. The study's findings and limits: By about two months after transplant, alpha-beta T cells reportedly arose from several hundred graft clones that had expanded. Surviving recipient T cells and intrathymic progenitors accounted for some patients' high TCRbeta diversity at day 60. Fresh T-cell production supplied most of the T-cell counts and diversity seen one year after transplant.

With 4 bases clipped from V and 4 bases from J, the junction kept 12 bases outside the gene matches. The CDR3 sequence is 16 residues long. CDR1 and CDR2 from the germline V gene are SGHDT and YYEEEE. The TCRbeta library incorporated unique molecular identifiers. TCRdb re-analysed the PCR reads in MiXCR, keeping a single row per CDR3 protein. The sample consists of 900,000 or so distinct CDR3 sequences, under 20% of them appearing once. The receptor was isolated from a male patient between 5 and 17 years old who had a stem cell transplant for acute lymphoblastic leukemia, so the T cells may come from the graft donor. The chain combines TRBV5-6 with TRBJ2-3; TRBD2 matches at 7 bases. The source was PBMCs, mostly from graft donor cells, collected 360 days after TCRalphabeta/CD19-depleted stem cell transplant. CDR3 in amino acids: CASSGQTGGRADTQYF. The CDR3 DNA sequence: TGTGCCAGCAGCGGGCAAACGGGAGGTCGGGCAGATACGCAGTATTTT.